This T cell receptor (beta chain) was sequenced during a study of blood T cells in healthy people across ages. Findings and limits, study-wide: Diversity figures derived from one million T cells were judged to underestimate the true value.

Germline CDR1 and CDR2: MNHEY and SVGAGI. V shed 11 bases and J 1 base; nucleotides not matched to a gene: 9. The CDR3 sequence is 14 residues long. The use of a sample-barcoded 5' primer and a J-beta primer mix characterized a second PCR of 7 to 11 cycles. TCRdb re-analysed the 5' RACE reads in MiXCR, keeping a single row per CDR3 protein. Here the sample spans 1.5 million to 2 million distinct CDR3 sequences, roughly 52% being singletons. The study drew donors from healthy Caucasian individuals in Russia aged roughly 6 to 90. Notes on this clonotype: The antigen remains unidentified.

Input material: blood. The sequence was collected from a woman between 35 and 50 years old in good health. The chain joins TRBV6-5 to TRBJ1-1; 8 bases map to TRBD1. The CDR3, as DNA: TGTGCCGGCAAAAAGACAGGGGAGAACACTGAAGCTTTCTTT. This sequence encodes CAGKKTGENTEAFF.